Presented here are 3 T cell receptor beta chains from one specimen sequenced in a study of Ad26.COV2.S vaccination and SARS-CoV-2 variants. The table came from immunoSEQ multiplex PCR; TCRdb's copy has only in-frame clones and leaves some out. The sample includes 410,000 or so clones, 75% to 95% of them seen just once. Sample treatment: some 20 received Ad26.COV2.S at low or high dose, single or two shots; roughly five received placebo; per-sample allocation not given. Sampling happened 63 days after the first vaccine or placebo injection. The material sequenced was peripheral blood, taken in a trial of Ad26.COV2.S vaccine versus placebo. The receptors were sampled from a person between 18 and 65 years old who received the Ad26.COV2.S COVID-19 vaccine or a placebo.

The genes are TRBV5-4 and TRBJ2-7; 10 bases align to TRBD1. The CDR3 runs to 15 residues. V was clipped by 4 bases and J by 4 bases; unmatched bases: 8. Looked up from germline, CDR1 is SGHNT and CDR2 is YYREEE (reference sequence). CDR3 region: CASSAMGQGMYEQYF. DNA of the CDR3: TGTGCCAGCAGCGCGATGGGACAGGGGATGTACGAGCAGTACTTC.

The CDR3 reads CASSLGQGHYNEQFF. The CDR3 bases are TGTGCCAGCAGCCTCGGACAGGGACATTACAATGAGCAGTTCTTC. This rearrangement joins TRBV5-4 to TRBJ2-1, with TRBD1 matching over 8 bases. CDR3 length: 15 amino acids. CDR1 and CDR2 (germline): SGHNT, YYREEE (reference sequence). Losses at the gene ends were 4 bases for V and 4 bases for J; bases not matched to a gene: 7.

As to this clone: Other DNA sequences in the sample encode the same CDR3. This sequence joins TRBV9 and TRBJ1-1; no reliable D call. The germline gives CDR1 SGDLS, CDR2 YYNGEE. The CDR3 runs 13 residues. V was shortened by 0 bases and J by 0 bases, with 3 bases between the two germline ends. The CDR3 region is CASSVALNTEAFF. The CDR3 DNA reads TGTGCCAGCAGCGTAGCCTTGAACACTGAAGCTTTCTTT.